This TCR beta chain was retrieved from a study of cytomegalovirus exposure and HLA in healthy donors. The study, taken as a whole, reports: Reported performance of the classifier showed diagnosis of cytomegalovirus status with high specificity and sensitivity.

Researchers ran the PCR with 60 Vbeta and 13 Jbeta primers. TCRdb's copy holds only in-frame clones and misses some; the assay was immunoSEQ multiplex PCR. The table lists around 150,000 clones, roughly 77% of them singletons. The CDR3 is made up of 16 amino acids. Trimming removed 3 bases at V and 2 bases at J, with 14 bases between. Germline-derived CDR1 and CDR2 are MNHNS and SASEGT. As for this clone: As yet, its antigen is unknown.

In nominal health when sampled, donors likely had unrecorded immune exposures nonetheless. Specimen: PBMCs. The receptor's source is a man in his thirties or forties in good health and CMV-seronegative. V and J are TRBV6-1 and TRBJ1-5; maybe TRBD1 (5 bases). CDR3 amino acids: CASSDRGQLGNQPQHF. CDR3 DNA sequence: TGTGCCAGCAGTGATAGGGGCCAGTTGGGCAATCAGCCCCAGCATTTT.